What follows are 5 T cell receptor beta chains derived from one specimen sequenced in a study of blood T cells in healthy people across ages. Primers used in a second PCR of about 6 to 11 cycles were a sample-barcoded 5' primer and a J-beta primer mix. TCRdb re-derived calls from the 5' RACE reads in MiXCR, one entry per CDR3 protein. This repertoire shows about 800,000 distinct CDR3 sequences, about 25% found once; its top ten account for roughly 3.5%. This same sample was also part of a study on T cells of mothers and their children.

The source material was blood. These receptor sequences come from a boy aged 10-17 years in good health.

This clonotype has a handful of counts. The V gene is TRBV6-2 or TRBV6-3, the J gene TRBJ1-2; D is ambiguous. The CDR3 consists of 15 residues. V was pared by 6 bases and J by 0 bases, with 14 bases between. Germline values: CDR1 MNHEY, CDR2 SVGEGT. The CDR3 region has the DNA TGTGCCAGCAGCAGACCGGGTCTAGCTAACTATGGCTACACCTTC. It specifies CASSRPGLANYGYTF.

This clonotype occurred a few times. The chain recombines TRBV4-3 with TRBJ1-2, with TRBD1 as a possible D gene (5 bases). Germline CDR1 LGHNA, CDR2 YSLEER. V gave up 4 bases and J gave up 6 bases, with 12 bases separating them. CDR3 size: 13 residues. The CDR3 DNA follows: TGCGCCAGCAGCCTACAGGCCGGGGATGGCTACACCTTC. Protein sequence: CASSLQAGDGYTF.

The CDR3, as DNA: TGTGCCAGCAGTACTGCCGGGACTAGTAGGGACGAGCAGTACTTC. Its translation is CASSTAGTSRDEQYF. The chain joins TRBV6-5 to TRBJ2-7; TRBD2 matches at 8 bases. The CDR3 consists of 15 residues. Germline trimming cut 5 bases from V and 5 bases from J; bases unmatched to any gene: 11. CDR1 and CDR2 from the germline V gene are MNHEY and SVGAGI.

This CDR3 is CASSFGLAGNEQYF. CDR3 sequence (DNA): TGTGCCAGCAGTTTCGGTCTAGCGGGGAACGAGCAGTACTTC. V is TRBV28 and J is TRBJ2-1, with TRBD2 matching 9 bases. The J call may be in error: the DNA end matches TRBJ2-7 better. This CDR3 contains 14 residues. Germline V gene sequence: CDR1 MDHEN, CDR2 SYDVKM.

This clonotype was counted only a few times. The V and J genes are TRBV29-1 and TRBJ2-7; 7 nucleotides align to TRBD2. Germline values: CDR1 SQVTM, CDR2 ANQGSEA. The CDR3 has 14 amino acids. Trimming removed 0 bases from V and 4 bases from J; junction bases left unmatched: 6. In DNA form, the CDR3 reads TGCAGCGTTGAAGAAGTCCAGGGAGGGTACGAGCAGTACTTC. Residues: CSVEEVQGGYEQYF.